A selection of T cell receptor beta chains follows, all from one sample in a study of blood T cell repertoires in COVID-19. Assay: immunoSEQ multiplex PCR; the TCRdb copy retains only in-frame clones and omits some. The table lists some 290,000 clones, approximately 89% of them singletons. The sequenced sample was PBMCs or T cells enriched from blood (not recorded which). The receptor source for this set is a woman younger than 45 who had recovered from COVID-19. CDR3s include the opening cysteine and the closing phenylalanine or tryptophan. Fields, in order: D gene, V gene, J gene, clone size, CDR3 DNA, CDR3 protein. D genes are given only for firm matches. Clone size is not always given. Where it is, it says once, few, many or a class for expanded clones.

>.|TRBV30|TRBJ1-6|.
TGTGCCTGGCATAGTACGGGGGCACCCCTCCACTTT
CAWHSTGAPLHF
>TRBD1|TRBV28|TRBJ2-7|once
TGTGCCAGCAGCTTGGGACAGACCTACGAGCAGTACTTC
CASSLGQTYEQYF
>TRBD1|TRBV4-1|TRBJ1-6|.
TGCGCCAGCAGCCAATTACCGGGACAGCTTTTCTCCTATAATTCACCCCTCCACTTT
CASSQLPGQLFSYNSPLHF
>TRBD2|TRBV7-9|TRBJ2-1|.
TGTGCCAGCAGCTTTTCGACTAGCGGGAGGGCCGATGAGCAGTTCTTC
CASSFSTSGRADEQFF
>.|TRBV30|TRBJ1-5|.
TGTGCCTGGAGTGGAGGGCGCAATCAGCCCCAGCATTTT
CAWSGGRNQPQHF
>.|TRBV5-6|TRBJ2-1|.
TGTGCCAGCAGCTTGGACAGTACCTATTACAATGAGCAGTTCTTC
CASSLDSTYYNEQFF
>.|TRBV7-2|TRBJ1-2|.
TGTGCCACGGTTTCAAACTATGGCTACACCTTC
CATVSNYGYTF
>.|TRBV19|TRBJ2-7|.
TGTGCCACCAGAGACTACCTAGGAAGGGACGAGCAGTACTTC
CATRDYLGRDEQYF
>.|TRBV7-2|TRBJ1-6|.
TGTGCCAGCAGCTTAGCGTCAGGGGTTCGGGCTGGTTCACCCCTCCACTTT
CASSLASGVRAGSPLHF
>.|TRBV6-5|TRBJ2-7|.
TGTGCCAGCGATGAACTAAGGGGCGCAACCTACGAGCAGTACTTC
CASDELRGATYEQYF
>TRBD1|TRBV18|TRBJ2-7|once
TGTGCCAGCTCACCGGTTGAAGGACAGGGCTACGAGCAGTACTTC
CASSPVEGQGYEQYF
>.|TRBV7-8|TRBJ2-7|.
TGTGCCAGCAGTCCTTACTACGAGCAGTACTTC
CASSPYYEQYF
>.|TRBV18|TRBJ2-5|.
TGTGCCAGCTCACTGCAGGGACACTTCCAAGAGACCCAGTACTTC
CASSLQGHFQETQYF
>.|TRBV6-4|TRBJ2-6|.
TGTGCCAGCAGTGTACAAGGAGGGCTTTACTCTGGGGCCAACGTCCTGACTTTC
CASSVQGGLYSGANVLTF
>TRBD1|TRBV4-1|TRBJ2-2|.
TGCGCCAGCAGCCACAGGACAGGGGGCACAAGTGGCACCGGGGAGCTGTTTTTT
CASSHRTGGTSGTGELFF
>.|TRBV19|TRBJ2-7|once
TGTGCCAGTAGTATAGATTTTACCGGGGAGCAGTACTTC
CASSIDFTGEQYF
>TRBD1|TRBV3-1/TRBV3-2|TRBJ1-4|once
TGTGCCAGCACCGAGACAGGGGTTCAAGAAAAACTGTTTTTT
CASTETGVQEKLFF
>TRBD2|TRBV5-1|TRBJ2-3|.
TGCGCCAGCAGCTTGTTTGGCGGGAGTAGCGCCACAGATACGCAGTATTTT
CASSLFGGSSATDTQYF
>.|TRBV4-1|TRBJ2-7|.
TGCGCCAGCAGCCAAGTCCAGGGTAACTCCTACGAGCAGTACTTC
CASSQVQGNSYEQYF
>TRBD2|TRBV28|TRBJ2-3|.
TGTGCCAGCAGTTTAGCGGGAGCGGGCACAGATACGCAGTATTTT
CASSLAGAGTDTQYF
>.|TRBV24-1|TRBJ1-1|.
TGTGCCACCAAAGGAGGGGCTGGCACTGAAGCTTTCTTT
CATKGGAGTEAFF
>.|TRBV7-9|TRBJ1-2|.
TGTGCCAGCAGCTTAGCAGCGGGGGCATTCTATGGCTACACCTTC
CASSLAAGAFYGYTF
>.|TRBV29-1|TRBJ1-1|.
TGCAGCGTTGGAGGGCAGGCTGAAGCTTTCTTT
CSVGGQAEAFF
>.|TRBV9|TRBJ1-3|.
TGTGCCAGCAGCGTAGGCACCGGCAGGGGCGCGTACGGAAACACCATATATTTT
CASSVGTGRGAYGNTIYF
>TRBD2|TRBV7-3|TRBJ2-1|.
TGTGCCAGCAGCCAGGGACTAGCGAACAATGAGCAGTTCTTC
CASSQGLANNEQFF
>.|TRBV3-1/TRBV3-2|TRBJ2-7|.
TGTGCCAGCAGCCAAGATTGGGGAGCTAGCGAGCAGTACTTC
CASSQDWGASEQYF
>.|TRBV20-1|TRBJ2-7|.
TGCAGCGCAACTACTTACGAGCAGTACTTC
CSATTYEQYF
>TRBD2|TRBV4-1|TRBJ2-7|.
TGCGCCAGCAGCCAAGATAATAGCGGGAGGTTAAGCTCCTACGAGCAGTACTTC
CASSQDNSGRLSSYEQYF
>.|TRBV7-9|TRBJ1-1|few
TGTGCCAGCAGGCCACCCCTCGACAGAAGGAACACTGAAGCTTTCTTT
CASRPPLDRRNTEAFF
>.|TRBV5-1|TRBJ1-1|.
TGCGCCAGCAGCATCGACGGAGTGAGTAGGGGGAACACTGAAGCTTTCTTT
CASSIDGVSRGNTEAFF
>.|TRBV12-5|TRBJ1-5|.
TGTGCTAGTGGTTTGCGCCTCGACAGGATCAATAGCAATCAGCCCCAGCATTTT
CASGLRLDRINSNQPQHF
>.|TRBV5-4|TRBJ2-1|.
TGTGCCAGCAGCCGGGGGATTATAGGTTTCGGTGAGCAGTTCTTC
CASSRGIIGFGEQFF
>TRBD2|TRBV7-9|TRBJ2-2|.
TGTGCCAGCAGCGTAGGGGCTGGCGGGAGGGTCACCGGGGAGCTGTTTTTT
CASSVGAGGRVTGELFF
>.|TRBV10-3|TRBJ1-5|.
TGTGCCATCAGTGAGTCGGCAGGGGCTCAGCCCCAGCATTTT
CAISESAGAQPQHF
>TRBD2|TRBV4-1|TRBJ2-5|once
TGCGCCAGCAGCCAAGCCTGGACTAGCGGCCAAGAGACCCAGTACTTC
CASSQAWTSGQETQYF
>.|TRBV15|TRBJ1-3|.
TGTGCCACCAGCAGACAGGATTCCAAGGCTGGAAACACCATATATTTT
CATSRQDSKAGNTIYF
>TRBD1|TRBV20-1|TRBJ1-1|.
TGCAGTGCTAGTTGGGCAGGGGGCCACACTGAAGCTTTCTTT
CSASWAGGHTEAFF
>.|TRBV7-2|TRBJ1-6|once
TGTGCCAGCAGCTTCAATATTCGCGATTCTTGGTCCTATAATTCACCCCTCCACTTT
CASSFNIRDSWSYNSPLHF
>.|TRBV20-1|TRBJ1-1|.
TGCAGTGCTAGGAGACAGGCAGAAGCTTTCTTT
CSARRQAEAFF
>TRBD1|TRBV18|TRBJ1-2|.
TGTGCCAGCTCACCCATACTGGGACAGACAGGCAACTATGGCTACACCTTC
CASSPILGQTGNYGYTF
>TRBD2|TRBV27|TRBJ2-3|.
TGTGCCAGCAGTCCCATGGGGGGGACAGATACGCAGTATTTT
CASSPMGGTDTQYF
>.|TRBV7-9|TRBJ1-1|.
TGTGCCAGCAGCTTAGAACCCCCAGGATTCGCTGAAGCTTTCTTT
CASSLEPPGFAEAFF
>.|TRBV27|TRBJ2-4|.
TGTGCCAGCAGTTCGGGGATAGCCAAAAACATTCAGTACTTC
CASSSGIAKNIQYF
>.|TRBV5-1|TRBJ1-1|.
TGCGCCAGCAGCCCCGGAGCGGGATCGAACACTGAAGCTTTCTTT
CASSPGAGSNTEAFF
>TRBD1|TRBV6-8|TRBJ1-1|.
TGTGCCAGCAGTTCGGACAGGGATTGTTGTGAGCGGACTGAAGCTTTCTTT
CASSSDRDCCERTEAFF
>TRBD1|TRBV27|TRBJ1-2|.
TGTGCCAGCGCGCGGGGACAGGGTGCCGGCTACACCTTC
CASARGQGAGYTF
>TRBD1|TRBV7-2|TRBJ1-5|.
TGTGCCAGCAGCTCGGACAGGGGACAGCCCCAGCATTTT
CASSSDRGQPQHF
>TRBD1|TRBV13|TRBJ1-2|few
TGTGCCAGCAGCATACTGACAGGGGGCGGCTACACCTTC
CASSILTGGGYTF
>.|TRBV10-3|TRBJ2-2|.
TGTGCCATCAGTGGAGGGACAAACACCGGGGAGCTGTTTTTT
CAISGGTNTGELFF
>TRBD1|TRBV4-1|TRBJ2-5|.
TGCGCCAGCAGCCAAGGACAGGGACCCGAGACCCAGTACTTC
CASSQGQGPETQYF
>TRBD2|TRBV24-1|TRBJ2-7|.
TGTGCCACCATGGGTAGGACTAGCGGGCGTTCATCGCAGTACTTC
CATMGRTSGRSSQYF
>.|TRBV27|TRBJ1-2|.
TGTGCCAGCAGGAGGGGGGGCGGCGGCTACACCTTC
CASRRGGGGYTF
>TRBD1|TRBV5-5|TRBJ1-5|.
TGTGCCAGCAGCTTCGGGGGACAGGCGACCCAGCCCCAGCATTTT
CASSFGGQATQPQHF
>TRBD1|TRBV6-5|TRBJ2-3|.
TGTGCCAGCAGCTACAGGGGGCGCGGCACAGATACGCAGTATTTT
CASSYRGRGTDTQYF
>.|TRBV4-1|TRBJ2-1|.
TGCGCCAGCAGCCAAAGGACAGATATAAAGATTACCCACCAGCAGTTCTTC
CASSQRTDIKITHQQFF
>.|TRBV20-1|TRBJ1-1|.
TGCAGTGCTAGTGGGGTTGAGGTAGGTGAAGCTTTCTTT
CSASGVEVGEAFF
>TRBD1|TRBV4-2|TRBJ2-7|.
TGTGCCAGCAGCCACCTGGACAGGATTTCCTACGAGCAGTACTTC
CASSHLDRISYEQYF
>TRBD1|TRBV9|TRBJ1-5|.
TGTGCCAGCAGCTCCCGGGACAGAGGGCAGCCCCAGCATTTT
CASSSRDRGQPQHF